The 9 T cell receptor beta chains presented below share a single source sample, sequenced in a study of T cell repertoires in cytomegalovirus infection (dated by TCRdb to between 2018 and 2021). The reads were generated on an Illumina HiSeq 1500. TCRdb handled the public reads itself, with Q25 trimming in fastp and clone calling in MiXCR, and kept productive beta chains. Each entry is one CDR3 protein sequence, shown with its most common DNA and genes. In all, the sample holds about 490,000 distinct CDR3 sequences, and more than 20% of those were seen once. The top ten hold around 13% of the sample. The source material was PBMCs. The receptors derive from a human donor in good health (CMV status not recorded). Some clones in this sample may be carry-over from other donors' samples.

This clonotype appeared a single time. This rearrangement joins TRBV6-5 to TRBJ2-7, with 7 bases aligning to TRBD2. Germline CDR1 and CDR2: MNHEY and SVGAGI. This CDR3 is built from 15 residues. J lost 4 bases, V lost 2 bases, and 8 bases had no gene match. CDR3 in amino acids: CASSYSAGEAYEQYV. The CDR3 bases are TGTGCCAGCAGTTACAGTGCGGGAGAGGCTTACGAGCAGTACGTC.

The chain joins TRBV10-3 to TRBJ2-1, with D tentatively TRBD2 (5 bases). Germline loops: CDR1 ENHRY, CDR2 SYGVKD. The CDR3 spans 14 residues. Between the trimmed V and J ends, which lost 7 bases and 0 bases, there was a span of 10 bases. CDR3 nucleotides: TGTGCCATCACGGCGGGTCTCTCCTACAATGAGCAGTTCTTC. Translation gives CAITAGLSYNEQFF.

This clonotype was seen a handful of times. V usage is TRBV20-1 and J usage is TRBJ2-5; 8 bases map to TRBD2. CDR1 DFQATT and CDR2 SNEGSKA come from the germline V gene (reference sequence). V was pared by 6 bases and J by 5 bases, with 14 bases of the junction left unmatched. The CDR3 is 15 amino acids. For the CDR3, the DNA is TGCAGTGCACTAGATTCGGGGGGACTAGGGGAGACCCAGTACTTC. Translated, it gives CSALDSGGLGETQYF.

In its sample, this clonotype was seen many times. The chain carries TRBV10-3 and TRBJ1-2; D gene ambiguous. Germline V gene data show CDR1 as ENHRY and CDR2 as SYGVKD. CDR3 length equals 14 residues. Between the trimmed V and J ends, which lost 2 bases and 8 bases, there was a span of 15 bases. The CDR3 region has the DNA TGTGCCATCAGTGAGACAACGACCGAAAAGGGCTACACCTTC. Amino acid sequence: CAISETTTEKGYTF.

The table lists this clonotype with a few counts. This sequence joins TRBV7-8 and TRBJ2-7; TRBD1 matches 10 bases. CDR3 size: 13 residues. Germline V gene lookup returns CDR1 SGHVS and CDR2 FQNEAQ. Trimming removed 4 bases from V and 5 bases from J; junction bases left unmatched: 2. The CDR3 DNA reads TGTGCCAGCAGCTGGGACAGGGGCAACGAGCAGTACTTC. The encoded protein is CASSWDRGNEQYF.

This clonotype has only one observation. This rearrangement joins TRBV4-3 to TRBJ1-2; TRBD1 agrees at 8 bases. The trim removed 4 bases at V and 8 bases at J, leaving 6 bases unmatched. The CDR3 covers 13 residues. Germline CDR1 is LGHNA and CDR2 is YSLEER. The DNA for the CDR3 is TGCGCCAGCAGCCGAGACAGGGGTGACGGCTACACCTTC. Amino acid sequence: CASSRDRGDGYTF.

The genes are TRBV19 and TRBJ1-5; TRBD1 agrees at 7 bases. V dropped 3 bases and J dropped 0; count of bases not matched to a gene: 5. This CDR3 is 16 amino acids long. Germline assignment: CDR1 LNHDA and CDR2 SQIVND (reference sequence). The CDR3 DNA reads TGTGCCAGTAGTATCCCAGGGGGGTATAGCAATCAGCCCCAGCATTTT. It is translated as CASSIPGGYSNQPQHF. Full variable domain (rest looked up from reference TRBV19 and TRBJ1-5): DGGITQSPKYLFRKEGQNVTLSCEQNLNHDAMYWYRQDPGQGLRLIYYSQIVNDFQKGDIAEGYSVSREKKESFPLTVTSAQKNPTAFYLCASSIPGGYSNQPQHFGDGTRLSIL.

This clonotype showed up just a few times. The chain carries TRBV25-1 and TRBJ1-2, with 7 bases fitting TRBD1. CDR3 length: 12 residues. J lost 8 bases, V lost 2 bases, and 2 bases had no gene match. The germline V gene encodes CDR1 MGHDK and CDR2 SYGVNS. The CDR3 DNA is TGTGCCAGCAGTGAACAGGGGGAGGGCTACACCTTC. This translates into CASSEQGEGYTF.

This clonotype was recorded at least ten times. The V call is TRBV12-3 or TRBV12-4, the J call TRBJ2-3, with TRBD1 matching 7 bases. The V gene end was trimmed by 4 bases and the J gene end by 8 bases; junction bases not matched to a gene: 6. CDR3 length equals 13 residues. CDR3 residues: CASSSDRDLTQYF. Here the CDR3 DNA reads TGTGCCAGCAGTTCCGACAGGGATCTTACGCAGTATTTT.